This T cell receptor beta chain was identified during a study of T-cell memory formation after mild COVID-19. As for the study in general: Across donors, TCR clusters were largely donor specific. General study points: Among clones contracting day 15 to 85, CD4/CD8 was balanced, whereas later expanders leaned CD4+. Some clones that responded turned up in pre-infection memory, which suggests that cross-reactive memory joined in.

There are a few counts of this clonotype. Its specificity is not known. V lost 4 bases, J lost 8 bases, and 23 bases lay in between. This CDR3 has 16 amino acids. CDR1 MDHEN and CDR2 SYDVKM come from the germline V gene. Employing constant-segment primers, 5'RACE generated TCR alpha and TCR beta cDNA libraries bearing sample barcodes and UMIs. TCRdb re-called the 5' RACE reads through MiXCR, storing one row per CDR3 protein. The data show approximately 290,000 distinct CDR3 sequences, 15% to 20% seen once. Material: PBMCs or a T cell subset sorted from them (not recorded which). The chain employs TRBV28 and TRBJ1-2, with D uncertain. The TCR comes from a man younger than 30 who had mild COVID-19 (a few samples of this study predate the infection). Cell type and time point are not known. The CDR3 nucleotides are TGTGCCAGCAGTTCCTTCCGTCACACAAAAATGGGAGGCTACACCTTC. It encodes CASSSFRHTKMGGYTF.